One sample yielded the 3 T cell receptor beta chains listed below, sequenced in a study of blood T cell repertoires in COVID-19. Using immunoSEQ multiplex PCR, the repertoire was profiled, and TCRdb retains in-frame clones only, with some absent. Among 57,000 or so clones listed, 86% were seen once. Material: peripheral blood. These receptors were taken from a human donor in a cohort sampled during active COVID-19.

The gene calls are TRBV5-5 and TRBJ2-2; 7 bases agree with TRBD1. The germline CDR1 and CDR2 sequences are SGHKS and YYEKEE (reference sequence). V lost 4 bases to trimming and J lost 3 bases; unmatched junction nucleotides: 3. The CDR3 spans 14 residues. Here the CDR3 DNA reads TGTGCCAGCAGCCCGGGACAGTACACCGGGGAGCTGTTTTTT. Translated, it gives CASSPGQYTGELFF.

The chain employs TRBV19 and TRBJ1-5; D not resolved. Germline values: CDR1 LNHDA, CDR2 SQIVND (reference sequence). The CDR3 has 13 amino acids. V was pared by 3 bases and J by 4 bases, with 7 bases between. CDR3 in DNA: TGTGCCAGTAGTATCGAGAGGAATCAGCCCCAGCATTTT. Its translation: CASSIERNQPQHF.

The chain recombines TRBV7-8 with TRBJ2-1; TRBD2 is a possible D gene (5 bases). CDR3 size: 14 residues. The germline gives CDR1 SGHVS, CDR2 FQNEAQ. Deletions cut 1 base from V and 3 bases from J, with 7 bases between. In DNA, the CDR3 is TGTGCCAGCAGCTTAGGAGGACTCTACAATGAGCAGTTCTTC. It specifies CASSLGGLYNEQFF.